Presented here are 8 T cell receptor beta chains from one specimen sequenced in a study of cytomegalovirus exposure and HLA in healthy donors. PCR involved 60 Vbeta and 13 Jbeta primers. Produced via immunoSEQ multiplex PCR; TCRdb's table is partial and in-frame only. Here the sample spans 130,000 to 150,000 clones, approximately 80% being singletons. Sequencing was performed on PBMCs. These receptor sequences come from a man between 25 and 39 years old in good health and CMV-seropositive.

The V call is TRBV9, the J call TRBJ2-7, with no clear D. V lost 0 bases, J lost 5 bases, and 12 bases lay in between. The CDR3 has 14 residues. CDR1 is SGDLS, CDR2 YYNGEE, per germline. The CDR3 bases are TGTGCCAGCAGCGTAGGTGGTCAGGTCAACGAGCAGTACTTC. Protein product: CASSVGGQVNEQYF.

This clone has just a few counts. The rearrangement links TRBV15 to TRBJ2-7; 8 nucleotides line up with TRBD1. The length of the CDR3 is 16 residues. J gave up 0 bases and V 0 bases, and 4 bases lay outside the gene matches. The germline V gene has CDR1 LNHNV and CDR2 YYDKDF (reference sequence). CDR3 in DNA: TGTGCCACCAGCAGAGATATAGGACAGGGCTCCTACGAGCAGTACTTC. This codes for CATSRDIGQGSYEQYF.

The rearrangement uses TRBV6-5 and TRBJ2-1, with 10 bases identical to TRBD1. V lost 8 bases and J lost 8; bases outside the gene matches: 9. Germline V gene sequence: CDR1 MNHEY, CDR2 SVGAGI. The CDR3 is made up of 14 amino acids. The CDR3 here is CASSRQGARDEQFF. The CDR3 bases are TGTGCCAGCTCTCGACAGGGGGCGCGGGATGAGCAGTTCTTC.

The rearrangement uses TRBV7-2 and TRBJ2-7; D gene uncertain. In germline, CDR1 is SGHTA, CDR2 FQGNSA. The CDR3 is 12 residues long. The V end was cut by 3 bases, the J end by 1 base, with 4 bases between. The chain's CDR3 is CASSFLSYEQYF. Here the CDR3 DNA reads TGTGCCAGCAGCTTTCTGTCCTACGAGCAGTACTTC. Using reference TRBV7-2 and TRBJ2-7 for the parts outside the CDR3, the full variable domain is GAGVSQSPSNKVTEKGKDVELRCDPISGHTALYWYRQSLGQGLEFLIYFQGNSAPDKSGLPSDRFSAERTGGSVSTLTIQRTQQEDSAVYLCASSFLSYEQYFGPGTRLTVT.

This clone has a single count. The rearrangement joins TRBV4-3 to TRBJ2-1; 10 bases agree with TRBD1. The length of the CDR3 is 15 residues. Germline V gene sequence: CDR1 LGHNA, CDR2 YSLEER. J gave up 6 bases and V 8 bases, and 10 bases lay outside the gene matches. Here the CDR3 reads CASGFRDRGFNEQFF. The CDR3 coding sequence is TGCGCCAGCGGGTTTAGGGACAGGGGCTTCAATGAGCAGTTCTTC.

The J gene is TRBJ2-7, the V gene TRBV6-6; 9 bases align to TRBD1. J gave up 5 bases and V 10 bases, and 18 bases lay outside the gene matches. The CDR3 has 16 residues. CDR1 and CDR2 from the germline V gene are MNHNY and SVGAGI (reference sequence). The CDR3 sequence is CAISLIIGTGRNEQYF. CDR3 bases: TGTGCCATTTCACTGATCATCGGGACAGGGCGCAACGAGCAGTACTTC.

Only a few counts were recorded for this clone. The chain is built from TRBV2 and TRBJ2-5; 8 nucleotides match TRBD1. Germline CDR1 reads SNHLY; CDR2 reads FYNNEI. Trimming at V came to 7 bases and at J to 5 bases, leaving 6 bases not matched to a gene. CDR3 length: 13 amino acids. CDR3 sequence (DNA): TGTGCCAGCACTGACAGGGGAAGGGAGACCCAGTACTTC. Residues: CASTDRGRETQYF.

The chain employs TRBV5-6 and TRBJ2-7; TRBD1 aligns across 9 bases. This CDR3 has 16 amino acids. Germline-derived CDR1 and CDR2 are SGHDT and YYEEEE. The junction had 9 bases not matched to a gene; V was cut back by 1 base and J by 4 bases. DNA for the CDR3: TGTGCCAGCAGCTTGAGCAGGGACAGGGTGGTATACGAGCAGTACTTC. It is translated as CASSLSRDRVVYEQYF.